This TCR beta chain was recovered during a study of identical twins. TCRdb processed the 5' RACE reads anew with MiXCR; each CDR3 protein has one entry. This table holds about 460,000 distinct CDR3 sequences, approximately 14% found once. CDR1 is MDHEN, CDR2 SYDVKM, per germline. V gave up 4 bases and J gave up 7 bases; unmatched junction bases: 10. The CDR3 runs to 15 residues. The same sample was also studied in work on yellow fever vaccine responses in identical twins.

The receptor was isolated from a woman between 18 and 29 years old in good health. This sequence joins TRBV28 and TRBJ2-1, with 7 bases that match TRBD1. Sequenced input: CD4+ T cells sorted from blood. The CDR3 region is CASSSGTVRWNEQFF. The CDR3 DNA is TGTGCCAGCAGTTCCGGGACAGTAAGATGGAATGAGCAGTTCTTC.